Shown below are 15 T cell receptor beta chains from a single sample sequenced in a study of beta chain features in type 1 diabetes. Reverse transcription of all isolated RNA meant that expressed TCRB transcripts were sequenced. Assay used: immunoSEQ multiplex PCR; TCRdb lists only in-frame clones, some missing. This table holds about 16,000 clones, approximately 55% found once. What was sequenced was stem cell memory CD4+ T cells from blood. Source of these receptors: a woman aged 18 to 35 in good health.

This clone has only a few counts. The V and J genes are TRBV29-1 and TRBJ2-7, with 9 positions matching TRBD1. Per germline, CDR1 SQVTM and CDR2 ANQGSEA. This CDR3 is built from 13 residues. V lost 6 bases to trimming and J lost 3 bases; unmatched junction nucleotides: 6. The CDR3 DNA is TGCAGCGTGGGGGACAGGGTAGACTACGAGCAGTACTTC. It codes for CSVGDRVDYEQYF.

This sequence joins TRBV10-1 and TRBJ2-1; 11 bases fit TRBD2. Looked up from germline, CDR1 is WNHNN and CDR2 is SYGVQD (reference sequence). V shed 6 bases and J 6 bases; nucleotides not matched to a gene: 4. This CDR3 spans 14 amino acids. The CDR3 protein is CASRSGLAANEQFF. The DNA of the CDR3 is TGCGCCAGCAGATCGGGACTAGCGGCCAATGAGCAGTTCTTC.

Only a few counts were recorded for this clone. V and J are TRBV7-2 and TRBJ2-1; tentatively, D is TRBD2 (5 bases). Germline CDR1 is SGHTA and CDR2 is FQGNSA. CDR3 length: 15 residues. The V and J ends lost 5 bases and 4 bases respectively, with 15 bases between them. The CDR3 DNA sequence: TGTGCCAGCAGCAGCGAAGCGGACCGTTACAATGAGCAGTTCTTC. This encodes CASSSEADRYNEQFF.

This chain joins TRBV27 and TRBJ2-3; D uncertain. Trimming pared 5 bases from V and 3 bases from J, leaving 18 bases between. The CDR3 runs 16 residues. Germline V gene sequence: CDR1 MNHEY, CDR2 SMNVEV (reference sequence). CDR3 sequence reads: CASSQTTHRGTDTQYF. The CDR3 DNA reads as TGTGCCAGCAGTCAAACTACGCACCGTGGGACAGATACGCAGTATTTT.

The rearrangement uses TRBV23-1 and TRBJ2-5; TRBD1 agrees at 9 bases. TRBV23-1 is an ORF, with its function uncertain. The junction had 5 bases not matched to a gene; V was cut back by 2 bases and J by 1 base. The CDR3 runs to 16 residues. The CDR3 nucleotides read TGCGCCAGCAGTCAACTGACAGGGGGGATCCAAGAGACCCAGTACTTC. Protein product: CASSQLTGGIQETQYF.

The chain links TRBV2 to TRBJ2-7; TRBD2 agrees at 7 bases. CDR3 length equals 12 residues. V gave up 7 bases and J gave up 3 bases; unmatched junction bases: 3. Germline V gives CDR1 SNHLY, CDR2 FYNNEI. CDR3 sequence: CASTSSGYEQYF. The CDR3 nucleotides are TGTGCCAGCACTTCTAGCGGCTACGAGCAGTACTTC.

This clone was found a few times. The rearrangement links TRBV6-1 to TRBJ1-1; D ambiguous. In germline, CDR1 is MNHNS, CDR2 SASEGT. This CDR3 is 14 amino acids long. V was cut by 0 bases and J by 8 bases, with 13 bases left in between. Written as DNA, the CDR3 is TGTGCCAGCAGTGAAGCCCCGCTCCCTAAAGAAGCTTTCTTT. Amino acid sequence: CASSEAPLPKEAFF.

This chain links TRBV30 with TRBJ1-2, with unresolved D. In germline, CDR1 is GTSNPN, CDR2 SVGIG (reference sequence). The CDR3 spans 12 residues. V was pared by 8 bases and J by 7 bases, with 17 bases between. The CDR3 DNA follows: TGTGCCCAGGCCTCGGTGAGCTCTGGCTACACCTTC. As protein: CAQASVSSGYTF.

This clone turned up a few times. The chain is built from TRBV7-2 and TRBJ1-6; 11 positions agree with TRBD1. Germline V gene sequence: CDR1 SGHTA, CDR2 FQGNSA. Germline trimming cut 7 bases from V and 7 bases from J; bases unmatched to any gene: 3. There are 14 residues in the CDR3. CDR3 loop: CASNRDRGNSPLHF. CDR3 nucleotides: TGTGCCAGCAACCGGGACAGGGGGAATTCACCCCTCCACTTT. Using reference TRBV7-2 and TRBJ1-6 for the parts outside the CDR3, the full variable domain is GAGVSQSPSNKVTEKGKDVELRCDPISGHTALYWYRQSLGQGLEFLIYFQGNSAPDKSGLPSDRFSAERTGGSVSTLTIQRTQQEDSAVYLCASNRDRGNSPLHFGNGTRLTVT.

In its sample, this clone was seen a few times. The rearrangement links TRBV4-1 to TRBJ2-5, with TRBD2 matching over 11 bases. The ends lost 3 bases at V and 2 bases at J; junction bases unmatched: 8. CDR3 size: 17 residues. The germline V gene has CDR1 MGHRA and CDR2 YSYEKL. CDR3 in DNA: TGCGCCAGCAGCCAGGCGGGCGGGACTAGCGGACAAGAGACCCAGTACTTC. This gives the protein CASSQAGGTSGQETQYF.

This clone has more than one count but fewer than ten. The rearrangement links TRBV5-8 to TRBJ1-5, with a weak D call TRBD1 (6 bases). The germline CDR1 and CDR2 sequences are SGHTS and YDEGEE. Trimming removed 0 bases from V and 2 bases from J, with 12 bases in between. The CDR3 runs to 16 residues. CDR3 nucleotide sequence: TGTGCCAGCAGCTTGGACAGGGTTGGTGGCAATCAGCCCCAGCATTTT. It encodes CASSLDRVGGNQPQHF.

The V gene is TRBV9, the J gene TRBJ1-5, with a possible D match to TRBD1 (6 bases). This CDR3 has 14 amino acids. The germline gives CDR1 SGDLS, CDR2 YYNGEE. The germline V and J ends were trimmed by 3 bases and 6 bases, with 13 bases remaining between them. The CDR3 reads CASSAPGAGQPQHF. The CDR3 bases are TGTGCCAGCAGCGCGCCAGGGGCGGGTCAGCCCCAGCATTTT.

The rearrangement joins TRBV2 to TRBJ1-1; 7 positions match TRBD1. J lost 4 bases, V lost 8 bases, and 13 bases had no gene match. Germline V gene data show CDR1 as SNHLY and CDR2 as FYNNEI. The CDR3 totals 15 residues. This CDR3 reads CASSQRRGLGTEAFF. The CDR3 nucleotides read TGTGCCAGCTCACAAAGGAGGGGGCTCGGCACTGAAGCTTTCTTT.

This clone showed up just a few times. This chain uses TRBV5-4 with TRBJ1-2, with TRBD1 identical over 9 bases. Germline-derived CDR1 and CDR2 are SGHNT and YYREEE (reference sequence). This CDR3 is built from 14 residues. V shed 0 bases, J shed 6 bases, and the junction held 3 bases outside the gene matches. This chain's CDR3 is CASSLAQGADGYTF. The CDR3 nucleotides are TGTGCCAGCAGCTTGGCACAGGGGGCAGATGGCTACACCTTC.

The chain is built from TRBV9 and TRBJ1-1; perhaps TRBD1 as D (6 bases). Trimming took 0 bases from V and 2 from J, leaving 11 bases between them. CDR3 size: 15 residues. Germline V gives CDR1 SGDLS, CDR2 YYNGEE. CDR3 DNA sequence: TGTGCCAGCAGCGTAGGCGGCAGGGGAAACACTGAAGCTTTCTTT. This gives the protein CASSVGGRGNTEAFF.